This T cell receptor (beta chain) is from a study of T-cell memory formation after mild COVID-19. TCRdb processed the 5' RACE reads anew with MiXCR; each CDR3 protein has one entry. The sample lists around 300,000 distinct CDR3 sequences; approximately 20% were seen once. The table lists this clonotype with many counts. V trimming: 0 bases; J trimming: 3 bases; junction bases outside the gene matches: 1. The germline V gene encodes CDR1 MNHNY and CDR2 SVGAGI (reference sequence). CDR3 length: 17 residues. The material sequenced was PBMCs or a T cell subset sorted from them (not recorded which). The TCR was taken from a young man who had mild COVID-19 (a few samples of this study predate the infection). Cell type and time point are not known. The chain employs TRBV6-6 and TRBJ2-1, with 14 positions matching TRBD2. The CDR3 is CASSYSGLAGVYNEQFF. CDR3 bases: TGTGCCAGCAGTTACTCGGGACTAGCGGGGGTCTACAATGAGCAGTTCTTC.